These 21 T cell receptor beta chains were all obtained from the same sample, sequenced in a study of cytomegalovirus exposure and HLA in healthy donors. Primers for the PCR totalled 60 Vbeta and 13 Jbeta. The method was immunoSEQ multiplex PCR; TCRdb's version includes in-frame clones alone and lacks a portion of them. The sample shows about 130,000 clones, approximately 80% of them seen only once. Sequenced material: PBMCs. Every receptor here comes from a woman between 35 and 50 years old in good health and CMV-seronegative.

This clone turned up a few times. The V and J genes are TRBV4-3 and TRBJ1-4; 7 bases match TRBD1. Germline CDR1 and CDR2: LGHNA and YSLEER. The CDR3 is 14 residues long. Losses at the gene ends were 2 bases for V and 8 bases for J; bases not matched to a gene: 5. The DNA for the CDR3 is TGCGCCAGCAGCCAAAGACAGGGTGGGGAAAAACTGTTTTTT. Translated: CASSQRQGGEKLFF.

This chain links TRBV5-4 with TRBJ1-4; TRBD1 matches 9 bases. Germline CDR1 is SGHNT and CDR2 is YYREEE (reference sequence). CDR3 length: 17 amino acids. V gave up 0 bases and J gave up 8 bases; unmatched junction bases: 11. The CDR3 sequence is CASSLARTGVGQEKLFF. CDR3 in DNA: TGTGCCAGCAGCTTGGCCAGGACAGGGGTTGGACAAGAAAAACTGTTTTTT.

The rearrangement joins TRBV28 to TRBJ2-2; TRBD1 aligns across 7 bases. The CDR3 is 14 amino acids. Germline assignment: CDR1 MDHEN and CDR2 SYDVKM. The V segment lost 5 bases and the J segment 5 bases; nucleotides outside the gene matches: 5. The CDR3, as DNA: TGTGCCAGCAGTGCATTACAGGGGACCGGGGAGCTGTTTTTT. Encoded protein: CASSALQGTGELFF.

The chain carries TRBV7-2 and TRBJ1-4; possible D gene TRBD1, 6 bases. The germline V and J ends were trimmed by 4 bases and 5 bases, with 17 bases remaining between them. The CDR3 consists of 16 residues. In germline, CDR1 is SGHTA, CDR2 FQGNSA. CDR3 DNA: TGTGCCAGCAGCTCCGGGAATGGCAGGGGAAATGAAAAACTGTTTTTT. Translating it yields CASSSGNGRGNEKLFF.

V usage is TRBV7-9 and J usage is TRBJ1-2; D may be TRBD1 (5 bases). Germline V gene data show CDR1 as SEHNR and CDR2 as FQNEAQ (reference sequence). The length of the CDR3 is 13 residues. V lost 5 bases and J lost 4, with 11 bases in between. DNA for the CDR3: TGTGCCAGCAGCGCCCAGGGTGCCTATGGCTACACCTTC. Residues: CASSAQGAYGYTF.

This rearrangement joins TRBV7-9 to TRBJ2-2, with D unresolved. The germline V gene has CDR1 SEHNR and CDR2 FQNEAQ (reference sequence). The CDR3 runs to 16 residues. The V gene lost 5 bases and the J gene lost 4 bases, with 17 bases spanning the gap. In DNA, the CDR3 is TGTGCCAGCAGCCGCTTCGAGCGAGTTACCACCGGGGAGCTGTTTTTT. Translating it yields CASSRFERVTTGELFF. The full variable domain, rest sourced from reference TRBV7-9 and TRBJ2-2, is DTGVSQNPRHKITKRGQNVTFRCDPISEHNRLYWYRQTLGQGPEFLTYFQNEAQLEKSRLLSDRFSAERPKGSFSTLEIQRTEQGDSAMYLCASSRFERVTTGELFFGEGSRLTVL.

The chain carries TRBV6-5 and TRBJ2-2, with 9 bases identical to TRBD2. Germline-derived CDR1 and CDR2 are MNHEY and SVGAGI. V shed 5 bases, J shed 6 bases, and the junction held 7 bases outside the gene matches. The CDR3 is 15 amino acids. CDR3 DNA sequence: TGTGCCAGCAGTCCTAGCGGGGAGGTTGCCGGGGAGCTGTTTTTT. It translates to CASSPSGEVAGELFF.

This sequence joins TRBV27 and TRBJ2-1, with 12 nucleotides matching TRBD2. Germline V CDR1 and CDR2: MNHEY, SMNVEV (reference sequence). V shed 6 bases and J 3 bases; nucleotides not matched to a gene: 0. CDR3 length: 14 amino acids. The CDR3, as DNA: TGTGCCAGCAGGACTAGCGGGAGCTACAATGAGCAGTTCTTC. This sequence encodes CASRTSGSYNEQFF.

V is TRBV9 and J is TRBJ2-7; 7 bases map to TRBD1. The CDR3 extends over 15 amino acids. Germline CDR1 and CDR2: SGDLS and YYNGEE. The V and J ends lost 0 bases and 4 bases, in that order; junction bases with no gene match: 7. CDR3: CASSVETGSGYEQYF. The CDR3 DNA is TGTGCCAGCAGCGTAGAGACAGGGAGTGGGTACGAGCAGTACTTC.

In this sample, this clone turned up a few times. This rearrangement joins TRBV4-3 to TRBJ1-4, with 10 bases fitting TRBD1. This CDR3 comprises 16 residues. With V trimmed by 2 bases and J by 5 bases, 5 bases remained unmatched. CDR1 and CDR2 (germline): LGHNA, YSLEER. The CDR3 DNA is TGCGCCAGCAGCCAAACTTCGACAGGGGGCAATGAAAAACTGTTTTTT. Its translation: CASSQTSTGGNEKLFF.

The V and J genes are TRBV4-3 and TRBJ2-5, with TRBD1 as a possible D gene (5 bases). CDR1 is LGHNA and CDR2 is YSLEER in the germline V gene. V lost 0 bases, J lost 1 base, and 15 bases lay in between. The CDR3 has 17 residues. In nucleotides, the CDR3 is TGCGCCAGCAGCCAAGACAGGCAGGGAACCCCCCAAGAGACCCAGTACTTC. Its protein product is CASSQDRQGTPQETQYF.

The CDR3 region has the DNA TGCGCCAGCAGCTTATTCCGGGACAAAGAAGCTTTCTTT. This encodes CASSLFRDKEAFF. The V and J genes are TRBV5-1 and TRBJ1-1, with D tentatively TRBD1 (6 bases). Germline values: CDR1 SGHRS, CDR2 YFSETQ. This CDR3 has 13 residues. Trimming cost V 2 bases and J 8 bases, with 13 bases left between them.

The J gene is TRBJ2-1, the V gene TRBV2, with D possibly matching TRBD2 (6 bases). Germline V CDR1 and CDR2: SNHLY, FYNNEI. The V end was cut by 8 bases, the J end by 1 base, with 15 bases between. The CDR3 loop spans 15 amino acids. The CDR3 reads CASGVTGVSYNEQFF. The CDR3 DNA reads as TGTGCCAGCGGGGTAACGGGGGTTTCCTACAATGAGCAGTTCTTC.

The chain recombines TRBV4-3 with TRBJ1-2; 9 positions match TRBD1. The V segment lost 4 bases and the J segment 3 bases; nucleotides outside the gene matches: 3. Germline CDR1 is LGHNA and CDR2 is YSLEER. The CDR3 has 14 residues. CDR3 sequence: CASSPGQGDYGYTF. The CDR3 region has the DNA TGCGCCAGCAGCCCGGGACAGGGCGACTATGGCTACACCTTC.

This clone occurred once. V gene TRBV6-1 combines with J gene TRBJ2-5; D is uncertain. The germline CDR1 and CDR2 sequences are MNHNS and SASEGT. This CDR3 spans 12 amino acids. V gave up 6 bases and J gave up 4 bases, with 9 bases separating them. Written as DNA, the CDR3 is TGTGCCAGCAGCGAATTTCGAGAGACCCAGTACTTC. Its translation: CASSEFRETQYF.

The rearrangement joins TRBV10-3 to TRBJ2-1, with 7 bases aligning to TRBD1. CDR3 length: 17 amino acids. Trimming at V came to 0 bases and at J to 6 bases, leaving 11 bases not matched to a gene. Germline V gives CDR1 ENHRY, CDR2 SYGVKD. The CDR3 reads CAISESTGQGGFNEQFF. As DNA, the CDR3 is TGTGCCATCAGTGAGTCGACAGGGCAAGGTGGGTTCAATGAGCAGTTCTTC.

The table lists this clone with a few counts. V usage is TRBV4-2 and J usage is TRBJ1-6; TRBD1 aligns across 9 bases. Germline loops: CDR1 LGHNA, CDR2 YNFKEQ. The length of the CDR3 is 16 residues. With 1 base clipped from V and 7 bases from J, the junction kept 5 bases outside the gene matches. Here the CDR3 DNA reads TGTGCCAGCAGCCAAGTCCCGGGACAGGGAAATTCACCCCTCCACTTT. As protein: CASSQVPGQGNSPLHF.

The rearrangement joins TRBV6-5 to TRBJ1-5; the D gene is possibly TRBD1 (5 bases). The V gene lost 5 bases and the J gene lost 0 bases, with 11 bases spanning the gap. The CDR3 runs to 15 residues. Germline loops: CDR1 MNHEY, CDR2 SVGAGI. CDR3 in amino acids: CASSRGLDSNQPQHF. DNA for the CDR3: TGTGCCAGCAGTAGGGGACTAGATAGCAATCAGCCCCAGCATTTT.

The CDR3 DNA reads as TGCAGCGTTGAAGATCTTGGGAGGGGGGGCGCGGGCGGGGAGCTGTTTTTT. Translating gives CSVEDLGRGGAGGELFF. This chain connects TRBV29-1 to TRBJ2-2; D perhaps matches TRBD2 (7 bases). Germline V gives CDR1 SQVTM, CDR2 ANQGSEA. The CDR3 sequence is 17 residues long. Deletions cut 0 bases from V and 7 bases from J, with 21 bases between.

The chain couples TRBV5-6 to TRBJ2-5, with D possibly being TRBD2 (6 bases). The end of the DNA is better explained by TRBJ2-7, so the J call may be wrong. This CDR3 is built from 14 residues. Germline assignment: CDR1 SGHDT and CDR2 YYEEEE. The CDR3 region has the DNA TGTGCCAGCAGCTCCGCGGGGATTTCCTACGAGCAGTACTTC. It yields the protein CASSSAGISYEQYF.

The chain uses TRBV5-1 and TRBJ1-4; possible D gene TRBD1, 5 bases. The germline V gene encodes CDR1 SGHRS and CDR2 YFSETQ. Trimming stripped 4 bases from V and 6 bases from J, with 22 bases between. The CDR3 loop spans 17 amino acids. The CDR3 protein is CASSTTVIDSPDEKLFF. DNA of the CDR3: TGCGCCAGCAGCACTACCGTAATTGACAGCCCGGATGAAAAACTGTTTTTT.